The rows below give T cell receptor beta chains drawn from one sample of a study of blood T cells in healthy people across ages. MiXCR, run by TCRdb on the 5' RACE reads, gives a single entry per CDR3 protein. The sample lists roughly 500,000 distinct CDR3 sequences; 27% were seen once. The sample was blood. All receptors derive from a woman in her 70s in good health. The CDR3 runs from the conserved cysteine through the conserved F or W.

>TRBV7-6|TRBJ2-7
CASSSDYRGSYEQYF
>TRBV5-1|TRBJ2-3
CASNTGGGAEGDTQYF
>TRBV4-1|TRBJ2-1
CASSQDRGRGGAYNEQFF
>TRBV20-1|-
CSASVLDLSYNEQFF
>TRBV29-1|TRBJ2-7
CSVTLTGTGMGYF
>TRBV5-1|TRBJ2-5
CASTLAGEETQYF
>TRBV20-1|TRBJ2-5
CSAPHPSRGLQETQYF
>TRBV4-3|TRBJ1-6
CATGSALASPLHF
>TRBV7-2|TRBJ2-3
CASSLGRGVPTDTQYF
>TRBV4-3|TRBJ2-5
CASSQGDRPWGTQYF
>TRBV5-1|TRBJ2-1
CASSIAYYQNEQFF
>TRBV24-1|-
CATGLGETQYF
>TRBV20-1|TRBJ2-3
CSALGQGGTDTQYF
>TRBV12-3/TRBV12-4|TRBJ1-5
CASRKGGNQPQHF
>TRBV11-3|TRBJ1-1
CASSFDRGHPNTEAFF
>TRBV6-6|TRBJ2-3
CASRSSGGAVDTQYF
>TRBV20-1|-
CSARQESYEQYF
>TRBV6-6|TRBJ2-3
CASSVRGRQSGDTQYF
>TRBV5-1|TRBJ1-4
CASSLGGDAKLFF
>TRBV29-1|TRBJ1-1
CSVDQVSAAFF
>TRBV10-3|TRBJ2-3
CAISERTDTQYF
>TRBV5-1|TRBJ1-1
CASSLSSTFDEAFF
>TRBV5-5|TRBJ2-5
CASSSSSGGRETQYF
>TRBV9|TRBJ1-2
CASSEAGRGYTF